Below, 4 T cell receptor beta chains from the same sample are listed, as sequenced in a study of tumor-infiltrating lymphocytes in primary liver carcinoma (dated by TCRdb to about 2017). TRIzol reagent was used to extract blood RNA from unsorted whole blood, while the DNeasy Blood & Tissue kit provided the germline DNA. Instrument used: Illumina HiSeq 2500. TCRbeta-specific cDNA was reverse-transcribed from 500 ng total RNA using a constant-region primer and ProtoScript II reverse transcriptase. The TCRbeta libraries were prepared through three rounds of nested multiplex PCR following a slightly modified ARM-PCR procedure. Multiplex TRBV1-TRBV30 forward primers and a Cbeta reverse primer were used in the first two PCR rounds, each of which was run for 9 to 11 cycles. TCRdb reprocessed the public reads (quality trimming at Q25 with fastp, clone calling with MiXCR) and kept in-frame beta chains. Records with the same CDR3 protein are collapsed into one entry carrying the most frequent genes and DNA. Here the sample has some 190,000 distinct CDR3 sequences; less than 65% occur a single time. Of the sample, less than 75% is held by the ten largest clones.

The sample consisted of peripheral blood. All receptors derive from a man aged 35 to 55 with primary liver carcinoma and hepatitis B virus infection.

As regards this clonotype: Without the conserved terminal phenylalanine or tryptophan, this CDR3 likely stems from a read error. V gene TRBV29-1 combines with J gene TRBJ2-7, with a weak D call TRBD1 (6 bases). V was clipped by 0 bases and J by 5 bases, with 8 bases between them. Germline V gives CDR1 SQVTM, CDR2 ANQGSEA. The CDR3 is 12 amino acids. This CDR3 is CSVEEGADEQYS. The DNA for the CDR3 is TGCAGCGTTGAAGAGGGGGCAGACGAGCAGTACTCC.

V gene TRBV7-9 combines with J gene TRBJ2-3; the D is unclear. The CDR3 consists of 12 residues. Germline CDR1 is SEHNR and CDR2 is FQNEAQ (reference sequence). The V end was cut by 4 bases, the J end by 4 bases, with 6 bases between. The CDR3 bases are TGTGCCAGCAGCTCGTCGGCAGATACGCAGTATTTT. Translated, it gives CASSSSADTQYF.

A word on this clonotype: Mismatch with germline at one junction end may stem from a read error. V is TRBV28 and J is TRBJ1-4; D might be TRBD1 (5 bases). Germline CDR1 and CDR2: MDHEN and SYDVKM. The CDR3 consists of 17 residues. The CDR3 sequence is CASNSPPGADIGEKLFF. The DNA for the CDR3 is TGTGCCAGCAATTCCCCGCCCGGGGCGGACATAGGGGAAAAATTGTTTTTT.

The chain uses TRBV7-8 and TRBJ2-7, with a possible D match to TRBD1 (5 bases). The CDR3 has 15 amino acids. Trimming stripped 4 bases from V and 5 bases from J, with 18 bases between. Germline CDR1 and CDR2: SGHVS and FQNEAQ. CDR3 nucleotides: TGTGCCAGCAGCTCCTACCGGGTTACAGGCCACGAGCAGTACTTC. Protein: CASSSYRVTGHEQYF.